The sequence of this T cell receptor beta chain was determined in a study of blood T cells in healthy people across ages. Alongside a J-beta primer mix, a sample-barcoded 5' primer served in a second PCR lasting roughly 7 to 11 cycles. MiXCR, run by TCRdb on the 5' RACE reads, gives a single entry per CDR3 protein. Of 800,000 to 950,000 distinct CDR3 sequences listed, around 46% are singletons. Germline V gene lookup returns CDR1 SGHRS and CDR2 YFSETQ. V lost 2 bases and J lost 3, with 14 bases in between. This CDR3 comprises 15 residues. The receptor was derived from a man aged 25 to 45 in good health. The chain has TRBV5-1 and TRBJ1-2; weak D call: TRBD1 (5 bases). Sequences were obtained from blood. In nucleotides, the CDR3 is TGCGCCAGCAGCTTAGGTGGGGGAAAGGACTATGGCTACACCTTC. It translates to CASSLGGGKDYGYTF. Variable domain in full (rest from reference TRBV5-1 and TRBJ1-2): KAGVTQTPRYLIKTRGQQVTLSCSPISGHRSVSWYQQTPGQGLQFLFEYFSETQRNKGNFPGRFSGRQFSNSRSEMNVSTLELGDSALYLCASSLGGGKDYGYTFGSGTRLTVV.